Shown below are 13 T cell receptor beta chains from a single sample sequenced in a study of blood T cell repertoires in COVID-19. Assay: immunoSEQ multiplex PCR; the TCRdb copy retains only in-frame clones and omits some. The sample includes about 160,000 clones, 65% to 90% seen only once; the top ten take roughly 7%. Input material: peripheral blood. The receptors were sampled from a middle-aged woman with COVID-19, enrolled during active disease.

The V gene is TRBV4-1, the J gene TRBJ1-2, with 9 bases aligning to TRBD1. The germline gives CDR1 MGHRA, CDR2 YSYEKL. Trimming removed 5 bases from V and 6 bases from J; junction bases left unmatched: 4. The CDR3 runs to 13 residues. Here the CDR3 reads CASSDRDRDGYTF. The DNA of the CDR3 is TGCGCCAGCAGCGACCGGGACAGGGATGGCTACACCTTC.

The V and J genes are TRBV7-6 and TRBJ1-6, with D hard to call. The ends were cut back, 1 base at V and 7 bases at J, with 5 bases in the middle. Germline assignment: CDR1 SGHVS and CDR2 FNYEAQ. The CDR3 extends over 13 amino acids. CDR3 sequence: CASSLGANSPLHF. CDR3 nucleotide sequence: TGTGCCAGCAGCTTAGGGGCCAATTCACCCCTCCACTTT.

The V and J genes are TRBV5-4 and TRBJ2-3, with 7 bases lining up with TRBD2. Germline V gene sequence: CDR1 SGHNT, CDR2 YYREEE (reference sequence). This CDR3 spans 16 amino acids. J lost 1 base, V lost 0 bases, and 5 bases had no gene match. CDR3 bases: TGTGCCAGCAGCTTGGCCGCGGGAGTCGGCACAGATACGCAGTATTTT. Encoded protein: CASSLAAGVGTDTQYF. Together with reference TRBV5-4 and TRBJ2-3, the CDR3 gives the full variable domain: ETGVTQSPTHLIKTRGQQVTLRCSSQSGHNTVSWYQQALGQGPQFIFQYYREEENGRGNFPPRFSGLQFPNYSSELNVNALELDDSALYLCASSLAAGVGTDTQYFGPGTRLTVL.

The V and J genes are TRBV14 and TRBJ1-1, with a tentative D call TRBD1 (6 bases). Trimming removed 0 bases from V and 11 bases from J, with 16 bases in between. The CDR3 has 14 amino acids. Germline CDR1 is SGHDN and CDR2 is FVKESK. Here the CDR3 reads CASSQDDRFIGAFF. The DNA of the CDR3 is TGTGCCAGCAGCCAAGACGACAGGTTTATTGGGGCTTTCTTT.

V gene TRBV27 combines with J gene TRBJ2-7; D perhaps matches TRBD1 (6 bases). The germline V and J ends were trimmed by 3 bases and 5 bases, with 17 bases remaining between them. The V gene's germline CDR1 is MNHEY and CDR2 SMNVEV (reference sequence). This CDR3 has 15 residues. The CDR3 loop reads CASSLLRAGADEQYF. CDR3 bases: TGTGCCAGCAGTTTGTTGAGGGCAGGGGCGGACGAGCAGTACTTC.

This clone was counted a few times. This rearrangement joins TRBV5-5 to TRBJ1-1; maybe TRBD1 (5 bases). This CDR3 contains 14 residues. The germline V and J ends were trimmed by 0 bases and 5 bases, with 11 bases remaining between them. Per the germline V gene, CDR1 is SGHKS and CDR2 is YYEKEE (reference sequence). CDR3 in DNA: TGTGCCAGCAGCTTGGAGTCAGGGAGGACTGAAGCTTTCTTT. Its translation is CASSLESGRTEAFF.

V and J are TRBV4-1 and TRBJ1-1; D is unclear. The germline CDR1 and CDR2 sequences are MGHRA and YSYEKL. This CDR3 has 13 residues. Trimming shortened V by 10 bases and J by 1 base, and 13 bases separated the two germline ends. The CDR3 is CATKRVPNTEAFF. For the CDR3, the DNA is TGCGCCACCAAGAGAGTACCGAACACTGAAGCTTTCTTT.

The chain joins TRBV2 to TRBJ1-4; maybe TRBD1 (6 bases). Per the germline V gene, CDR1 is SNHLY and CDR2 is FYNNEI. V lost 8 bases and J lost 11, with 18 bases in between. CDR3 length equals 13 residues. DNA of the CDR3: TGTGCCAGCCGCGGACAGACCAAGGTGAAACTGTTTTTT. This sequence encodes CASRGQTKVKLFF.

This chain links TRBV2 with TRBJ1-1, with D maybe TRBD1 (6 bases). This CDR3 region has 13 residues. Germline loops: CDR1 SNHLY, CDR2 FYNNEI. Trimming stripped 1 base from V and 9 bases from J, with 12 bases between. The CDR3 is CASSEGWTAQAFF. The DNA for the CDR3 is TGTGCCAGCAGTGAAGGTTGGACAGCTCAAGCTTTCTTT.

This clone was picked up a small number of times. The chain combines TRBV10-1 with TRBJ1-6, with a possible D match to TRBD1 (5 bases). V was trimmed by 5 bases and J by 10 bases, leaving 15 bases between them. There are 14 residues in the CDR3. CDR1 WNHNN and CDR2 SYGVQD come from the germline V gene (reference sequence). The CDR3 sequence: CASSTGRVGSPLHF. CDR3 in DNA: TGCGCCAGCAGTACCGGCAGGGTGGGATCACCCCTCCACTTT.

The genes are TRBV29-1 and TRBJ2-7; 7 bases map to TRBD2. CDR1 SQVTM and CDR2 ANQGSEA come from the germline V gene. Trimming took 4 bases from V and 10 from J; bases not matched to a gene: 10. The CDR3 extends over 12 amino acids. CDR3 nucleotides: TGCAGCGTTGGCCGGGTCGGGAGGTTACAGTACTTC. This codes for CSVGRVGRLQYF.

The J gene is TRBJ1-2, the V gene TRBV2, with 8 bases lining up with TRBD1. V gave up 6 bases and J gave up 4 bases; unmatched junction bases: 4. This CDR3 has 13 amino acids. The germline V gene has CDR1 SNHLY and CDR2 FYNNEI. The CDR3 spells CASRETGAYGYTF. The CDR3 bases are TGTGCCAGCAGAGAGACAGGGGCCTATGGCTACACCTTC.

The chain couples TRBV24-1 to TRBJ1-5; D is ambiguous. This CDR3 is built from 14 residues. V lost 5 bases and J lost 3, with 10 bases in between. Germline loops: CDR1 KGHDR, CDR2 SFDVKD. The CDR3 nucleotides read TGTGCCACCAGTGGCCCGGGAGTCAATCAGCCCCAGCATTTT. It translates to CATSGPGVNQPQHF.